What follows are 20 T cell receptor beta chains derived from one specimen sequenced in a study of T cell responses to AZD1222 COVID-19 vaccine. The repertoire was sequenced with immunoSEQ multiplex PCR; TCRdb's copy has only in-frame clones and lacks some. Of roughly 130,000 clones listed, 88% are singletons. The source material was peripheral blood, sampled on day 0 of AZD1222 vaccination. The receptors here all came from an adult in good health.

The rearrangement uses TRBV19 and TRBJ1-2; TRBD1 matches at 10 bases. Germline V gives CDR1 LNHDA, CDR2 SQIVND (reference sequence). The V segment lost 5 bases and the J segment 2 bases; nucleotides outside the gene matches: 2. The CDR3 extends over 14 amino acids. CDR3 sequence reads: CASSPGQGNYGYTF. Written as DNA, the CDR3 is TGTGCCAGTAGTCCGGGACAGGGGAACTATGGCTACACCTTC.

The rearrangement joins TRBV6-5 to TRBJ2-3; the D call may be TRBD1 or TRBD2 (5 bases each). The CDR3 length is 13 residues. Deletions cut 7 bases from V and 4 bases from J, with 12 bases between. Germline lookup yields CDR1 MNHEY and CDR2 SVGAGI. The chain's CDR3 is CASKNRGPDTQYF. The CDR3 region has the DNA TGTGCCAGCAAGAATAGGGGACCAGATACGCAGTATTTT.

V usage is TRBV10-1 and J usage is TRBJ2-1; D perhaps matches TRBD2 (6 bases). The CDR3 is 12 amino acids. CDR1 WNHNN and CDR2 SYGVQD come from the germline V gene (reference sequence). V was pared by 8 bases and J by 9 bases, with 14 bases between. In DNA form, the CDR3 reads TGCGCCAGCTTTATACTAGCCGGTGAGCAGTTCTTC. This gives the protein CASFILAGEQFF.

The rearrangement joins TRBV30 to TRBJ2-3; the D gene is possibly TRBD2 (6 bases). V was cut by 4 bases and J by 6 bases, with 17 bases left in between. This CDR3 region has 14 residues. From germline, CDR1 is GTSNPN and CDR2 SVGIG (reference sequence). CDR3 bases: TGTGCCTGGATCCCCCCCGCGGGGACCGATACGCAGTATTTT. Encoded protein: CAWIPPAGTDTQYF.

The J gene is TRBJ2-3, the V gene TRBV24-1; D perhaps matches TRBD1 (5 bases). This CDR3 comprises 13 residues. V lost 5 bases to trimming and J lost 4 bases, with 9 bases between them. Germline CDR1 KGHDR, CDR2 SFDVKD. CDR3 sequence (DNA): TGTGCCACCAGTGTCCCAGGGTCAGATACGCAGTATTTT. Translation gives CATSVPGSDTQYF.

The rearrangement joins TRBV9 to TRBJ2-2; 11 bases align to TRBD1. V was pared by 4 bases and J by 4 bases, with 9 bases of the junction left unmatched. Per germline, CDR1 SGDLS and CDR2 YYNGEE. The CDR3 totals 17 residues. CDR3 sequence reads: CASSSRRGQGATGELFF. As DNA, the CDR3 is TGTGCCAGCAGCTCCCGACGCGGACAGGGGGCCACCGGGGAGCTGTTTTTT.

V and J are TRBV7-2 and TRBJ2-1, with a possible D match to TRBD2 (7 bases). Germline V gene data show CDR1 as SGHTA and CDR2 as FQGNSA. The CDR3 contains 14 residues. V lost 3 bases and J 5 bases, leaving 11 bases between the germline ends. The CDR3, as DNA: TGTGCCAGCAGCTTGAGCGGGACAAACAATGAGCAGTTCTTC. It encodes CASSLSGTNNEQFF.

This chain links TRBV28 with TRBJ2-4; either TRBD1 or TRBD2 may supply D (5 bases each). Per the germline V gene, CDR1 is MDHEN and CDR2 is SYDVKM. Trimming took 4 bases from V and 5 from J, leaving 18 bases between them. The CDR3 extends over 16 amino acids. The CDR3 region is CASSSNRDPGENIQYF. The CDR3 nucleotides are TGTGCCAGCAGTTCAAACCGGGACCCCGGCGAAAACATTCAGTACTTC.

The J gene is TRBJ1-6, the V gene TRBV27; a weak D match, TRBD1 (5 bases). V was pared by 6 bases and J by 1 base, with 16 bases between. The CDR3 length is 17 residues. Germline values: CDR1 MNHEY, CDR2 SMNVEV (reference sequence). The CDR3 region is CASSQSSGGSYNSPLHF. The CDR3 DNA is TGTGCCAGCAGCCAAAGTAGCGGGGGGTCCTATAATTCACCCCTCCACTTT.

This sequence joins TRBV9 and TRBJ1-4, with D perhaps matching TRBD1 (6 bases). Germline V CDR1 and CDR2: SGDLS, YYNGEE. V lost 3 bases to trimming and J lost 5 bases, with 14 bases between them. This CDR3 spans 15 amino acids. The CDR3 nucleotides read TGTGCCAGCAGCGATTCAGGGGCCCTAAATGAAAAACTGTTTTTT. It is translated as CASSDSGALNEKLFF.

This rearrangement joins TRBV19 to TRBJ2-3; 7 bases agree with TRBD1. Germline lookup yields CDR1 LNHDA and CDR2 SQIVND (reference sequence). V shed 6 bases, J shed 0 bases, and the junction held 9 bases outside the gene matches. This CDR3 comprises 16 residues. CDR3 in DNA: TGTGCCAGTAGGCACACCGGGACAGCTAGCACAGATACGCAGTATTTT. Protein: CASRHTGTASTDTQYF. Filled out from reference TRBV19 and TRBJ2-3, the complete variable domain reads DGGITQSPKYLFRKEGQNVTLSCEQNLNHDAMYWYRQDPGQGLRLIYYSQIVNDFQKGDIAEGYSVSREKKESFPLTVTSAQKNPTAFYLCASRHTGTASTDTQYFGPGTRLTVL.

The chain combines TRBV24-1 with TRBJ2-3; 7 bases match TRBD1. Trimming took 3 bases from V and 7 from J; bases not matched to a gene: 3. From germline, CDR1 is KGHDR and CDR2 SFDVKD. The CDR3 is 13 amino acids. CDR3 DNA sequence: TGTGCCACCAGTGATGGGGACAGTAATACGCAGTATTTT. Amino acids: CATSDGDSNTQYF.

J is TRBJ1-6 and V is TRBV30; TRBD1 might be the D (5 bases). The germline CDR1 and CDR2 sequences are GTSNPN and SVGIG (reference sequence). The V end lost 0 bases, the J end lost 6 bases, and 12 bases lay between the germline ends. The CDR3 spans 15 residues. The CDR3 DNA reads TGTGCCTGGAGTGTATTTGGGGCAGTTAATTCACCCCTCCACTTT. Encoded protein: CAWSVFGAVNSPLHF.

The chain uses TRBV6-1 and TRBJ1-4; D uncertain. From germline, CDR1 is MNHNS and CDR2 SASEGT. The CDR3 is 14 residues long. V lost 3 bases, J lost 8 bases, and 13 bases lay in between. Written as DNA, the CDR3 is TGTGCCAGCAGTGAGGTCGAGGGATTCGAAAAACTGTTTTTT. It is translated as CASSEVEGFEKLFF.

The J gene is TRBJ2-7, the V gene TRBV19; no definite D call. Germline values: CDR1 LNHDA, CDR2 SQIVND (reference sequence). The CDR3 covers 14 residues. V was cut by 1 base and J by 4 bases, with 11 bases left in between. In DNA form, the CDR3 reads TGTGCCAGTAGTATAGTGGGCAGCCCTTACGAGCAGTACTTC. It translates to CASSIVGSPYEQYF.

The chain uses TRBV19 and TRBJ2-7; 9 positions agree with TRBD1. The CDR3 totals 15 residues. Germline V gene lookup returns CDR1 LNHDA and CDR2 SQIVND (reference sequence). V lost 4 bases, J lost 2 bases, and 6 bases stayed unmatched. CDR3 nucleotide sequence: TGTGCCAGTAGTACATCCGGGACAGGGACCTACGAGCAGTACTTC. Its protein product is CASSTSGTGTYEQYF.

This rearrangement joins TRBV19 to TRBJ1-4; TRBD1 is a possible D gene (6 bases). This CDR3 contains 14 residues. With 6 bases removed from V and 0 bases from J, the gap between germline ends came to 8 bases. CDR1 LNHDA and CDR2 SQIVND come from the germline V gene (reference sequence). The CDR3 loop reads CASRTGTTNEKLFF. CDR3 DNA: TGTGCCAGTAGGACAGGCACAACTAATGAAAAACTGTTTTTT.

CDR3 coding DNA: TGTGCCAGCAGCGCAGCTTATGAGGGGGCGAGGGGTGAAGGCTACACCTTC. Protein product: CASSAAYEGARGEGYTF. The chain has TRBV7-2 and TRBJ1-2; 7 bases are shared with TRBD1. The CDR3 has 17 residues. Germline lookup yields CDR1 SGHTA and CDR2 FQGNSA. V dropped 5 bases and J dropped 8; count of bases not matched to a gene: 20.

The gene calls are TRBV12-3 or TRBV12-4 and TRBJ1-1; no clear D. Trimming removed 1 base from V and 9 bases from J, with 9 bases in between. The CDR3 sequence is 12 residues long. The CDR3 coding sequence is TGTGCCAGCAGTTTAGTGGCATCCAAAGCTTTCTTT. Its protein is CASSLVASKAFF.

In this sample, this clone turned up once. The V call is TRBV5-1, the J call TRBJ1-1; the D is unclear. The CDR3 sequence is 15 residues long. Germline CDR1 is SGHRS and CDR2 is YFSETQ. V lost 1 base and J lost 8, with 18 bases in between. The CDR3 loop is CASSLSPREEKEAFF. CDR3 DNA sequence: TGCGCCAGCAGCTTGAGCCCCAGAGAAGAAAAGGAAGCTTTCTTT.